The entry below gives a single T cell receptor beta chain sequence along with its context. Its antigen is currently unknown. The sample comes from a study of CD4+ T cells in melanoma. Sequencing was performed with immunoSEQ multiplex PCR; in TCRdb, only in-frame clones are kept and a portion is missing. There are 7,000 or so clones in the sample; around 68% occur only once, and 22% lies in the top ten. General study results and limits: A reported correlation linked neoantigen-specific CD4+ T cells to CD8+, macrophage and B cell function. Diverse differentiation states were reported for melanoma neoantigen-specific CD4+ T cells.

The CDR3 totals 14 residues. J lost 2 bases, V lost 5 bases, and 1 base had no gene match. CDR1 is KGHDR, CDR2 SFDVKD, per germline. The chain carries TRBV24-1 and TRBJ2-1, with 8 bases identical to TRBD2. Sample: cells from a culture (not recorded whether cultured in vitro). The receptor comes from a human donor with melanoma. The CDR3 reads CATSAGGAYNEQFF. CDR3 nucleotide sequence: TGTGCCACCAGTGCGGGGGGGGCCTACAATGAGCAGTTCTTC.